This T cell receptor beta chain is drawn from a study of blood T cell repertoires in COVID-19. Between the trimmed V and J ends, which lost 4 bases and 2 bases, there was a span of 10 bases. Germline values: CDR1 MNHEY, CDR2 SMNVEV (reference sequence). The CDR3 totals 14 residues. In the source study's methods: Scientists estimated how many nucleated cells there were by amplifying reference gene primers. Profiling relied on immunoSEQ multiplex PCR, and the TCRdb table lists in-frame clones only, not all of them. V and J calls and clone size are as listed in that table; D and trimming were resolved from the DNA. The table lists 85,000 to 130,000 clones, about 90% of them singletons.

The origin of this receptor is a man between 50 and 59 years old with acute or convalescent COVID-19. The gene calls are TRBV27 and TRBJ2-3; D is unclear. Sequenced sample: peripheral blood. CDR3 in amino acids: CASSSYLNTDTQYF. CDR3 coding DNA: TGTGCCAGCAGTTCCTACTTGAACACAGATACGCAGTATTTT.